This T cell receptor (beta chain) was observed in a study of blood T cell repertoires in COVID-19. This clone was recorded a few times. Assay: immunoSEQ multiplex PCR; the TCRdb copy retains only in-frame clones and omits some. Altogether 150,000 to 180,000 clones are present, approximately 85% being singletons, with the ten largest covering about 0.63%. Per germline, CDR1 SNHLY and CDR2 FYNNEI. The CDR3 is made up of 16 amino acids. The ends were cut back, 5 bases at V and 8 bases at J, with 21 bases in the middle. The chain couples TRBV2 to TRBJ2-2; TRBD2 is a possible D gene (7 bases). The clonotype originates from a man in his 60s with COVID-19, enrolled during active disease. The sequencing input was peripheral blood. In DNA, the CDR3 is TGTGCCAGCAGTCGCCCCGGACTAGGGGGTAAGGGGGAGCTGTTTTTT. It yields the protein CASSRPGLGGKGELFF.